The sequence of this T cell receptor (beta chain) was determined in a study of identical twins (dated by TCRdb to the mid-2010s). In the study overall: To test whether fetal clonotypes persist, the study used deep sequencing on TCR alpha and beta repertoires from monozygotic twins, unrelated adults of various ages, and cord blood. To rule out contamination, replicate twin experiments were performed at different times with different library preparation protocols. General findings and caveats noted by the study authors: Fewer insertions were carried by abundant cord blood beta clonotypes; a weaker similar trend was observed in young adult naive repertoires, while no such trend was observed in memory repertoires. Zero-insertion analyses could be partly confounded by invariant T cells such as MAIT and iNKT, though diverse VJ usage argued against such confounding for most clonotypes. The excess sharing between twins in beta out-of-frame sequences was weaker because fewer shared sequences reduced the signal-to-noise ratio. In monozygotic twins, recombination models systematically underestimated out-of-frame TCR alpha sharing, but the models matched the sharing seen between unrelated individuals. Compared with coincidental sharing between unrelated individuals, out-of-frame TCR alpha sequences shared between twins had an excess of sequences with low generation probability. Conclusions relied on cross-sectional statistical analysis, since the same donors could not be followed over many years.

As for this clonotype: No antigen is known for it. This could be a read error, since a much larger clone is one nucleotide away.

The library was made by 5' RACE. TCRdb records Illumina HiSeq 2000 as the sequencer. A universal primer binding site was added through template switching, and the final cDNA carried a unique molecular identifier so that TCR cDNA molecules could be counted accurately. Specific primers in the conserved constant-segment region were used to synthesize first-strand cDNA for the TCR alpha and beta chains. To control for contamination, each cDNA library was double barcoded with a SMART-Mk sample barcode plus Illumina barcodes. Two successive PCR steps introduced TruSeq adapter sequences along with Illumina sample barcodes. The Illumina HiSeq platform was used with custom primers to sequence TCR alpha and beta cDNA libraries. The authors' analysis ran thus. MiGEC was used to process raw reads and extract unique molecular identifiers, and MiXCR was used to find CDR3 positions. For each individual, recombination models were inferred using an EM algorithm with the repgenHMM and IGoR tools. Shared clonotypes were analyzed with the tcR package in R, and sharing was normalized by the product of cloneset sizes. To study raw recombination without the effects of thymic and clonal selection, out-of-frame nonproductive sequences were analyzed. In-frame beta chains were kept once TCRdb had trimmed the public reads at Q25 with fastp and called clones with MiXCR. Each entry merges the rows of one CDR3 protein and shows their most common DNA and genes. The authors' filters were not applied to this entry. The sample table holds around 1.7 million distinct CDR3 sequences, of which around 29% were seen once. Less than 0.35% of the sample belongs to the ten largest clones.

Every donor was a healthy Caucasian. In the germline V gene, CDR1 corresponds to LGHNA and CDR2 to YNFKEQ. Reading from cysteine to phenylalanine, the CDR3 counts 17 amino acids. Only the CDR3 DNA is retained, 51 bases long and in frame from the first base. Sequencing was carried out using cord blood. The chain employs TRBV4-2 and TRBJ2-3; the junction holds 8 bases that match TRBD2. The source of this sequence is a newborn girl in good health. For the CDR3, the sequence is CASGQEPLAASTDTQYF. The DNA is TGTGCCAGCGGCCAAGAACCACTAGCGGCCTCCACAGATACGCAGTATTTT.